A selection of T cell receptor beta chains follows, all from one sample in a study of shared clonotypes between healthy human individuals. Assay: immunoSEQ multiplex PCR; the TCRdb copy retains only in-frame clones and omits some. Of 500,000 to 700,000 clones in the sample, 90% to 95% were seen once. Sequencing was carried out using naive CD8+ T cells sorted from blood. Every receptor here comes from a woman in her thirties in good health. Each CDR3 is given with its conserved first and last residue. Fields, in order: CDR3 DNA, CDR3 protein, clone size, D gene, J gene, V gene. The D gene is left open where the match is weak. A clone size is listed for some rows: how often the clone was seen (once, few, many), or a class if it is expanded.

TGTGCCAGCAGTGCGACGGCTTGGGGTGAGCAGTTCTTC	CASSATAWGEQFF	-	-	TRBJ2-1	TRBV28
TGTGCCAGCAGCCAAGATTCCTACGAGCAGTACTTC	CASSQDSYEQYF	-	-	TRBJ2-7	TRBV4-2
TGTGCCAGCAGGGACAGGGGATGGGAGCAGTACTTC	CASRDRGWEQYF	-	TRBD1	TRBJ2-7	TRBV27
TGTGCCAGCAGCTTGGGTGGGAGTGAGCAGTTCTTC	CASSLGGSEQFF	-	-	TRBJ2-1	TRBV5-6
TGTGCCAGCAGTCAGTACGGGAGTTTCTACGAGCAGTACTTC	CASSQYGSFYEQYF	-	-	TRBJ2-7	TRBV6-1
TGTGCCAGCAGCTTAGGCACTAGGGTCGACGAGCAGTACTTC	CASSLGTRVDEQYF	-	-	TRBJ2-7	TRBV2
TGTGCCAGCAGCTTAGAGGTGTCAGGGCTTAATGAAAAACTGTTTTTT	CASSLEVSGLNEKLFF	-	-	TRBJ1-4	TRBV7-9
TGTGCCAGCAAACAGGGTGGGACTGAAGCTTTCTTT	CASKQGGTEAFF	once	-	TRBJ1-1	TRBV27
TGTGCCAGTACCCCAGCGGGAGACTACACCGGGGAGCTGTTTTTT	CASTPAGDYTGELFF	-	TRBD2	TRBJ2-2	TRBV19
TGCAGCGTTGAAGATTATAGTTCGGTCGCTAACTATGGCTACACCTTC	CSVEDYSSVANYGYTF	-	-	TRBJ1-2	TRBV29-1
TGTGCCAGCAGCGTAACAGACAGGTTCATTACCTACGAGCAGTACTTC	CASSVTDRFITYEQYF	-	-	TRBJ2-7	TRBV9
TGTGCCAGCAGCGTTGAGGGACAGCTTAATGAAAAACTGTTTTTT	CASSVEGQLNEKLFF	few	TRBD1	TRBJ1-4	TRBV9
TGTGCCAGCAGCGACATCGGGGACACTGAAGCTTTCTTT	CASSDIGDTEAFF	few	-	TRBJ1-1	TRBV9
TGTGCCAGTAGTCGGAGCTCCTACAATGAGCAGTTCTTC	CASSRSSYNEQFF	-	-	TRBJ2-1	TRBV19
TGTGCCAGCAGTTATCGCGTCCGGGACTCATACAATGAGCAGTTCTTC	CASSYRVRDSYNEQFF	-	-	TRBJ2-1	TRBV6-5
TGTGCCAGCAGGGCCATGTACGAGCAGTACTTC	CASRAMYEQYF	-	-	TRBJ2-7	TRBV28
TGTGCCTCGGGCCGGACCGCCTACGAGCAGTACTTC	CASGRTAYEQYF	-	-	TRBJ2-7	TRBV30
TGTGCCAGCAGTCTACTACCCGACGTAAATGAGCAGTTCTTC	CASSLLPDVNEQFF	-	-	TRBJ2-1	TRBV27
TGTGCCAGGTCTGCCAATAGCGGGAGGTACGAGCAGTACTTC	CARSANSGRYEQYF	-	TRBD2	TRBJ2-7	TRBV19
TGTGCCAGCAGCTTGGGCGGGAGCGGGTACGAGCAGTACTTC	CASSLGGSGYEQYF	-	TRBD2	TRBJ2-7	TRBV5-6
TGTGCCAGCAGTGGCCCCCTGGGGAGGGGGCGGACTGAAGCTTTCTTT	CASSGPLGRGRTEAFF	-	TRBD1	TRBJ1-1	TRBV27
TGTGCCAGCAGCTTAGCGGACAGGGGGATCTACGAGCAGTACTTC	CASSLADRGIYEQYF	-	TRBD1	TRBJ2-7	TRBV7-8
TGTGCCAGCAGCTTAGAGGCAGGACCCAAAAACATTCAGTACTTC	CASSLEAGPKNIQYF	-	-	TRBJ2-4	TRBV7-9
TGTGCCAGCAGTTTTCTGGGTAGCAATCAGCCCCAGCATTTT	CASSFLGSNQPQHF	-	-	TRBJ1-5	TRBV7-9
TGCAGCGTTGAGGGGACAGGGGTTCCCTACGAGCAGTACTTC	CSVEGTGVPYEQYF	-	TRBD1	TRBJ2-7	TRBV29-1
TGTGCCAGCAGTTTAGGAGACAATGAGCAGTTCTTC	CASSLGDNEQFF	-	-	TRBJ2-1	TRBV28
TGTGCCAGCAGGACTGGGACTAGCGGAGACACCGGGGAGCTGTTTTTT	CASRTGTSGDTGELFF	-	TRBD2	TRBJ2-2	TRBV27
TGTGCCAGCAGCTCTGCGGGCGGGACCTACACCGGGGAGCTGTTTTTT	CASSSAGGTYTGELFF	-	-	TRBJ2-2	TRBV7-2
TGTGCCAGCAGCCCCCCGGGTGTTGGGATACTAAATCCTGGGGCCAACGTCCTGACTTTC	CASSPPGVGILNPGANVLTF	-	-	TRBJ2-6	TRBV9
TGCGCCAGCCCGGGGGCTCCGGCCCAGTACTTC	CASPGAPAQYF	-	-	TRBJ2-5	TRBV10-2
TGTGCCAGCAGCTTATTGGGGGGACCCAGCAATGAGCAGTTCTTC	CASSLLGGPSNEQFF	-	-	TRBJ2-1	TRBV11-2
TGTGCCAGCAGCTCCCTCGACAGGGGAGACTACGAGCAGTACTTC	CASSSLDRGDYEQYF	-	TRBD1	TRBJ2-7	TRBV7-9
TGTGCCAGCAGCCCGATCGCTGGAATCTCCTACAATGAGCAGTTCTTC	CASSPIAGISYNEQFF	-	-	TRBJ2-1	TRBV7-9
TGTGCCACCGAACCCGGGACAGAGAATGAAAAACTGTTTTTT	CATEPGTENEKLFF	-	TRBD1	TRBJ1-4	TRBV28
TGTGCCAGCAGCTTGAAAGCGGTTAGCTCCTACAATGAGCAGTTCTTC	CASSLKAVSSYNEQFF	-	-	TRBJ2-1	TRBV5-8
TGTGCCAGCAGTTCCGGCAGTACTGAAGCTTTCTTT	CASSSGSTEAFF	-	-	TRBJ1-1	TRBV6-6
TGTGCCAGCAGCCGCCCCTATTCAGGGAACAACGAGCAGTACTTC	CASSRPYSGNNEQYF	-	-	TRBJ2-7	TRBV2
TGTGCCAGCAGGGGTGTATCGGGAGGCGCCGAGCAGTACTTC	CASRGVSGGAEQYF	-	TRBD2	TRBJ2-7	TRBV4-2
TGTGCCAGCAGTTTTTTGGAGGGTGGCAATGAGCAGTTCTTC	CASSFLEGGNEQFF	-	-	TRBJ2-1	TRBV28
TGTGCCAGCAGCCCCTTAGGAGACTACGAGCAGTACTTC	CASSPLGDYEQYF	-	-	TRBJ2-7	TRBV9
TGCGCCAGCAGGACCGCTTCCTACAATGAGCAGTTCTTC	CASRTASYNEQFF	-	-	TRBJ2-1	TRBV10-2
TGCGCCAGCAGCACCAACAGGGAGGGGGTCACAGATACGCAGTATTTT	CASSTNREGVTDTQYF	-	-	TRBJ2-3	TRBV5-1
TGTGCCAGCAGTCCCACCCCGGACAGAGGGGTCTATGGCTACACCTTC	CASSPTPDRGVYGYTF	-	-	TRBJ1-2	TRBV28
TGCAGTGCCCCATCCCAGTACGAGCAGTACTTC	CSAPSQYEQYF	-	-	TRBJ2-7	TRBV20-1
TGTGCCAGCAGCCCCCAGGGTGAAAAACTGTTTTTT	CASSPQGEKLFF	-	-	TRBJ1-4	TRBV13
TGTGCCGCCCTGGGGGACAGCTCCTACAATGAGCAGTTCTTC	CAALGDSSYNEQFF	-	TRBD1	TRBJ2-1	TRBV2
TGTGCCAGCAGTCCAGGACCTCGACGCCCCTACGAGCAGTACTTC	CASSPGPRRPYEQYF	-	-	TRBJ2-7	TRBV27
TGTGCCAGCAGCCCACAATTAGAGGAGCAGTTCTTC	CASSPQLEEQFF	-	-	TRBJ2-1	TRBV28
TGTGCCAGCAGCCAAGCCGGGGCGAGCACCGGGGAGCTGTTTTTT	CASSQAGASTGELFF	-	-	TRBJ2-2	TRBV4-2
TGTGCAAGTCGCTTAGCGCGGGCGGGAGAGAATTACGAGCAGTACTTC	CASRLARAGENYEQYF	-	-	TRBJ2-7	TRBV12-2
TGTGCCAGCAGTTATTCTGCCGGCGCAGTATACTACGAGCAGTACTTC	CASSYSAGAVYYEQYF	-	-	TRBJ2-7	TRBV6-5
TGTGCCAGCAGCTCAGGGGGACAACTCTACGAGCAGTACTTC	CASSSGGQLYEQYF	-	TRBD1	TRBJ2-7	TRBV11-1